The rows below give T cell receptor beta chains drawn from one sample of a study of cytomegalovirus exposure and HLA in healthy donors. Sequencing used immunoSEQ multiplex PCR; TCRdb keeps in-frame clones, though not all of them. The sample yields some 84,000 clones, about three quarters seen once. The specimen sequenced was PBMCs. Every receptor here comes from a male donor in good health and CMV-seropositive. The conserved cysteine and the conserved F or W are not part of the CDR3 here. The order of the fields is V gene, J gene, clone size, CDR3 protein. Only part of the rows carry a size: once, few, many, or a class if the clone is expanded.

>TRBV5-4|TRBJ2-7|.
ASSLTGVSYEQY
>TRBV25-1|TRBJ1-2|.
ASRAQAWEANYGYT
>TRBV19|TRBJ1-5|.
ASSTGTGKNQPQH
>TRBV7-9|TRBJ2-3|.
ASSTSGGRRSSTDTQY
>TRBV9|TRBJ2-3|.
ASSVGGLAGYSTDTQY
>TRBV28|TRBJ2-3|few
ASSLSAKEVAQY
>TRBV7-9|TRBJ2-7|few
SSSLATSGGSSYEQY
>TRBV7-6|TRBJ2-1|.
ASRKDRGSYNEQF
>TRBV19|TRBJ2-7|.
ASSLRGTGDSYYEQY
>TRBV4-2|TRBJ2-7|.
ASSPREEPSYEQY
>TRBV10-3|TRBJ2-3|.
AISESISSGSTDTQY
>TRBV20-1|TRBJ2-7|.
SARDRNEQY
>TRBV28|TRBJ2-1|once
ASSHTLNAAGESYNEQF
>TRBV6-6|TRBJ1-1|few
ASRSGVVPNTEAF
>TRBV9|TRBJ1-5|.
ASSVGRNNLLDQPQH
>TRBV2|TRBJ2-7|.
ASSEALSGRGEQY
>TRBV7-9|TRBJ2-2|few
ASSLSTSRNTGELF
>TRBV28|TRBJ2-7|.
ASSAYPTNRERYLHEQY
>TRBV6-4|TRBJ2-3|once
ASSDSAGGPTDTQY
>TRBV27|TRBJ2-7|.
ASSLSPGGPYEQY
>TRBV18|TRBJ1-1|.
ASSQSGGAEAF
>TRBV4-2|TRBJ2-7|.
ASSQASGSYEQY
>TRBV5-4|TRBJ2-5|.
ASSPNSGSGGETQY
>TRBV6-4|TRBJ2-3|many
ASSDGQGGADTQY
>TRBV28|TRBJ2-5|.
ASSPWGDSQETQY
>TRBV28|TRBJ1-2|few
ASSYRVGGYT
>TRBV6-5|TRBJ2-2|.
AIRGRPNTGELF